This T cell receptor (beta chain) came from a study of blood T cell repertoires in COVID-19. Study background: The United States, Italy and Spain supplied acute and convalescent COVID-19 samples. Sample material is recorded as cDNA or gDNA derived from T cells, B-cell-depleted T cells, or PBMCs.

V gave up 3 bases and J gave up 1 base; unmatched junction bases: 10. CDR1 is MDHEN and CDR2 is SYDVKM in the germline V gene. This CDR3 is built from 19 residues. As processed by the authors: For nucleated cells, counts were estimated from reference gene primer amplification. The data were produced by immunoSEQ multiplex PCR, yet TCRdb's version contains in-frame clones alone and is incomplete. D and trimming were read from the DNA, whereas the V and J calls and clone size are those reported in that table. Here the sample spans approximately 36,000 clones, around 91% being singletons. In its sample, this clone was seen a few times.

The J gene is TRBJ2-6, the V gene TRBV28; 9 bases map to TRBD1. The source of this sequence is a man in his 60s with active or convalescent COVID-19. Sequencing input: peripheral blood. The CDR3 loop reads CASSFWDRVTISGANVLTF. CDR3 in DNA: TGTGCCAGCAGTTTCTGGGACAGGGTTACAATATCTGGGGCCAACGTCCTGACTTTC.